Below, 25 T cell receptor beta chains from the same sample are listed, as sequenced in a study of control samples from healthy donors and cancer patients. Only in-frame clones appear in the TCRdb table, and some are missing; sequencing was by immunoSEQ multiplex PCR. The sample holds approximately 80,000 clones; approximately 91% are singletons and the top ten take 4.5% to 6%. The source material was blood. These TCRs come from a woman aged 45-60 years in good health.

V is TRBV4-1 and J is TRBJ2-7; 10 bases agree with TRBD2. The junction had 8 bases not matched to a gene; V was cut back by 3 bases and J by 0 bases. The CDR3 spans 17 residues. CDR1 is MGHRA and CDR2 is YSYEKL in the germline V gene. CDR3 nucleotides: TGCGCCAGCAGCCAGCCTATGACTAGCGGGCCCTCCTACGAGCAGTACTTC. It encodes CASSQPMTSGPSYEQYF.

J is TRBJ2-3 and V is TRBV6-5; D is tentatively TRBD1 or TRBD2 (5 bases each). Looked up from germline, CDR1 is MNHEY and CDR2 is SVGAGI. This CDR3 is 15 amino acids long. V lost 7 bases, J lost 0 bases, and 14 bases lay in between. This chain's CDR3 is CASTRDPSSTDTQYF. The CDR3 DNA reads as TGTGCCAGCACCCGGGACCCATCTAGCACAGATACGCAGTATTTT.

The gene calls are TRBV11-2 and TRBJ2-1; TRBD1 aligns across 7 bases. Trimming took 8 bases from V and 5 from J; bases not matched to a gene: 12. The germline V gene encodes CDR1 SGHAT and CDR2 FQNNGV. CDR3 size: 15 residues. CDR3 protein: CASGHYTGVDNEQFF. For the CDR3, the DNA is TGTGCCAGCGGACACTACACAGGGGTAGACAATGAGCAGTTCTTC.

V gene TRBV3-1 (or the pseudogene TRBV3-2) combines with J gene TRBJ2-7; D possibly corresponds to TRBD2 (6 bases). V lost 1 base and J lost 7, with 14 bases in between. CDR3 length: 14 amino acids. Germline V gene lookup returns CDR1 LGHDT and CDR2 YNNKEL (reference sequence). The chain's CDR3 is CASSQASYGGEQYF. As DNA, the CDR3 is TGTGCCAGCAGCCAAGCTAGCTACGGGGGAGAGCAGTACTTC.

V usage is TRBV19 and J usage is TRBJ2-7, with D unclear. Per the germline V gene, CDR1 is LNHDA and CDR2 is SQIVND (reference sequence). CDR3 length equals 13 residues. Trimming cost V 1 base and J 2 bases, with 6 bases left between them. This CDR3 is CASSIGQAYEQYF. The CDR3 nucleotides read TGTGCCAGTAGTATAGGGCAGGCCTACGAGCAGTACTTC.

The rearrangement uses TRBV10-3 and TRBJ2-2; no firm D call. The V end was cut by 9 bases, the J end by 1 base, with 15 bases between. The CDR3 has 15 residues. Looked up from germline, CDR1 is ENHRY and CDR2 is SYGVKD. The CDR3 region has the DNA TGTGCCATTTGGCTCGGGTCAGGGAACACCGGGGAGCTGTTTTTT. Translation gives CAIWLGSGNTGELFF.

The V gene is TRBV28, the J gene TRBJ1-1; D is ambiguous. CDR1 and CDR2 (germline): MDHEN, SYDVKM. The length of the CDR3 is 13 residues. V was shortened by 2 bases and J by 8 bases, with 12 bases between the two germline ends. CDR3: CASSLLSMGEAFF. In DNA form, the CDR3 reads TGTGCCAGCAGTTTACTCTCCATGGGCGAAGCTTTCTTT.

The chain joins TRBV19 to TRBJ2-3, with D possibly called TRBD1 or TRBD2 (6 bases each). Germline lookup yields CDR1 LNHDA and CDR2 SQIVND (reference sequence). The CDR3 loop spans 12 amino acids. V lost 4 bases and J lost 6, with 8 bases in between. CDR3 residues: CASSRGADTQYF. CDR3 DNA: TGTGCCAGTAGTAGGGGGGCTGATACGCAGTATTTT.

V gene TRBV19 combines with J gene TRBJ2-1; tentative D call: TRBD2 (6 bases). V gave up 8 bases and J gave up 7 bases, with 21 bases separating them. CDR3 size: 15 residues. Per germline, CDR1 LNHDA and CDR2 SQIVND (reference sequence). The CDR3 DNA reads TGTGCCAGTGAGACCGGGGGAAACCAAATGAATGAGCAGTTCTTC. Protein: CASETGGNQMNEQFF.

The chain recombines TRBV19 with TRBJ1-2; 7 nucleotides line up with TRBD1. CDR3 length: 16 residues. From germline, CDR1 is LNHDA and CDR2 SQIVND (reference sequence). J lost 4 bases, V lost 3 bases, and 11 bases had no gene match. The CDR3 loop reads CASSMAPRDSGYGYTF. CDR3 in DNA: TGTGCCAGTAGTATGGCACCTCGGGACAGCGGCTATGGCTACACCTTC.

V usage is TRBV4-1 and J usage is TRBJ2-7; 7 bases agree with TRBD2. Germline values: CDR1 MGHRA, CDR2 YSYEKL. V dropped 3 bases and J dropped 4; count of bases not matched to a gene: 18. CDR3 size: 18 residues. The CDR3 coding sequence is TGCGCCAGCAGCCATGCTTCGGGGCTGACTAGCACGAGTTACGAGCAGTACTTC. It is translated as CASSHASGLTSTSYEQYF.

In DNA form, the CDR3 reads TGTGCCAGCAGCGAGGGACCGTCTAGGGATACGCAGTATTTT. It yields the protein CASSEGPSRDTQYF. V and J are TRBV9 and TRBJ2-3, with D possibly called TRBD1 or TRBD2 (5 bases each). Deletions cut 3 bases from V and 6 bases from J, with 14 bases between. The CDR3 sequence is 14 residues long. Germline CDR1 SGDLS, CDR2 YYNGEE. Complete variable domain (other parts from reference TRBV9 and TRBJ2-3): DSGVTQTPKHLITATGQRVTLRCSPRSGDLSVYWYQQSLDQGLQFLIQYYNGEERAKGNILERFSAQQFPDLHSELNLSSLELGDSALYFCASSEGPSRDTQYFGPGTRLTVL.

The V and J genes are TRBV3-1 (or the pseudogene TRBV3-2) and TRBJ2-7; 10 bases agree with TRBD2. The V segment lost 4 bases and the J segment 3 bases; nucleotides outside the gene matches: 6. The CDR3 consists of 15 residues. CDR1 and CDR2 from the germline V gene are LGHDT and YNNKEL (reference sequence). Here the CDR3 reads CASSREAGGLYEQYF. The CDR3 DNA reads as TGTGCCAGCAGCCGAGAAGCGGGGGGGCTCTACGAGCAGTACTTC.

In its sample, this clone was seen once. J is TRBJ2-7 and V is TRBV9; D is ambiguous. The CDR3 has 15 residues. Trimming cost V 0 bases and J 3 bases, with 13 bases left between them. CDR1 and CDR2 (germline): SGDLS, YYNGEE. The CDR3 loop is CASSVDSYTDYEQYF. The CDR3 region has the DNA TGTGCCAGCAGCGTAGACAGTTATACGGACTACGAGCAGTACTTC. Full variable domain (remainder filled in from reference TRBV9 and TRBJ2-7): DSGVTQTPKHLITATGQRVTLRCSPRSGDLSVYWYQQSLDQGLQFLIQYYNGEERAKGNILERFSAQQFPDLHSELNLSSLELGDSALYFCASSVDSYTDYEQYFGPGTRLTVT.

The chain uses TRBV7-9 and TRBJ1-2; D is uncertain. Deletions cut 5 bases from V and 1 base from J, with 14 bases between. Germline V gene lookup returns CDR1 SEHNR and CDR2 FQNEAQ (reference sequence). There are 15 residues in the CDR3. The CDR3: CASSRLAEDNYGYTF. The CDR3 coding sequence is TGTGCCAGCAGCCGACTGGCAGAAGATAACTATGGCTACACCTTC.

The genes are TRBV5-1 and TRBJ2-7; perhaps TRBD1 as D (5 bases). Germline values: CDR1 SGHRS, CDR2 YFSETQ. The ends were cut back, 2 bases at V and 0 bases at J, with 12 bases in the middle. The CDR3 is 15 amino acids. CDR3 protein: CASSFMTESSYEQYF. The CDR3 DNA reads TGCGCCAGCAGCTTCATGACAGAGAGCTCCTACGAGCAGTACTTC.

The CDR3 DNA sequence: TGTGCCAGCAGGGGAGAGAAGGGGGAAGCTTTCTTT. Its translation is CASRGEKGEAFF. V is TRBV2 and J is TRBJ1-1; possible D gene TRBD1, 5 bases. V shed 6 bases and J shed 8 bases, with 13 bases lying between them. CDR1 is SNHLY and CDR2 is FYNNEI in the germline V gene. The CDR3 has 12 amino acids.

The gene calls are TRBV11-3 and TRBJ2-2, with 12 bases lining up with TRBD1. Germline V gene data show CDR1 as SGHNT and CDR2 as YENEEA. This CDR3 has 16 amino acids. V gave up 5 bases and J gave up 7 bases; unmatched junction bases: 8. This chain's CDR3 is CASSPGTGGAHGELFF. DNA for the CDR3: TGTGCCAGCAGCCCTGGGACAGGGGGCGCCCACGGGGAGCTGTTTTTT.

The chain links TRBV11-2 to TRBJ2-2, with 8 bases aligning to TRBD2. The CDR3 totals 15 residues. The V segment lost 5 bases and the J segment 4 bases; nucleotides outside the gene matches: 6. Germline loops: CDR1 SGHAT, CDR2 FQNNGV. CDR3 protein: CASSRRGAFTGELFF. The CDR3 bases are TGTGCCAGCAGCCGGCGGGGGGCATTCACCGGGGAGCTGTTTTTT. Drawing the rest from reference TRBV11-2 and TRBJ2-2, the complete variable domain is EAGVAQSPRYKIIEKRQSVAFWCNPISGHATLYWYQQILGQGPKLLIQFQNNGVVDDSQLPKDRFSAERLKGVDSTLKIQPAKLEDSAVYLCASSRRGAFTGELFFGEGSRLTVL.

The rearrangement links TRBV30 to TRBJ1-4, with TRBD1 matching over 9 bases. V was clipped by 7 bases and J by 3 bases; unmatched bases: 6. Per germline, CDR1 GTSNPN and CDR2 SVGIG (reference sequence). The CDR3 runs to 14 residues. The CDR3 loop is CAYGQGSANEKLFF. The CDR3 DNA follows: TGTGCCTATGGACAGGGGTCAGCTAATGAAAAACTGTTTTTT.

CDR3 DNA sequence: TGTGCCAGCAGCGTCCGGGACGGCTCCTACAATGAGCAGTTCTTC. It yields the protein CASSVRDGSYNEQFF. V is TRBV7-8 and J is TRBJ2-1; D could derive from TRBD1 or TRBD2 (5 bases each). Per germline, CDR1 SGHVS and CDR2 FQNEAQ. Trimming cost V 5 bases and J 0 bases, with 11 bases left between them. The CDR3 is made up of 15 amino acids.

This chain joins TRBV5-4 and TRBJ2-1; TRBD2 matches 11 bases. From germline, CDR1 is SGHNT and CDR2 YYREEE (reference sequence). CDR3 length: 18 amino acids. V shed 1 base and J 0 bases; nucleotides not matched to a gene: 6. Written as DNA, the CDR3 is TGTGCCAGCAGCTTGCCTAGCGGGGGGCACAGCTCCTACAATGAGCAGTTCTTC. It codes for CASSLPSGGHSSYNEQFF. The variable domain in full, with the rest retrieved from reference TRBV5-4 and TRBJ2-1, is ETGVTQSPTHLIKTRGQQVTLRCSSQSGHNTVSWYQQALGQGPQFIFQYYREEENGRGNFPPRFSGLQFPNYSSELNVNALELDDSALYLCASSLPSGGHSSYNEQFFGPGTRLTVL.

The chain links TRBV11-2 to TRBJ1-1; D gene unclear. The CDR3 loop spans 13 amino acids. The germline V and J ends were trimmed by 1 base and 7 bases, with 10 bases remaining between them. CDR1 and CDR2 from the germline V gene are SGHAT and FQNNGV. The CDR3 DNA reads TGTGCCAGCAGCTTAGGTCCAGACGGTGAAGCTTTCTTT. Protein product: CASSLGPDGEAFF.

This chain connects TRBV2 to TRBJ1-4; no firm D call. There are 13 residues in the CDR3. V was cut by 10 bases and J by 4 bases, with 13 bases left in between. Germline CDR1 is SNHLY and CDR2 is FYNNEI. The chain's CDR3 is CATAQSLNEKLFF. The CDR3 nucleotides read TGTGCCACCGCCCAGTCCCTTAATGAAAAACTGTTTTTT.

CDR3 sequence (DNA): TGTGCCAGCAGCTTAGGGGCGGGGGGGCCAAATGAGCAGTTCTTC. Translation: CASSLGAGGPNEQFF. This sequence joins TRBV7-8 and TRBJ2-1, with TRBD2 identical over 9 bases. The CDR3 is made up of 15 amino acids. Germline lookup yields CDR1 SGHVS and CDR2 FQNEAQ. With 1 base clipped from V and 7 bases from J, the junction kept 5 bases outside the gene matches. Variable domain in full (rest from reference TRBV7-8 and TRBJ2-1): GAGVSQSPRYKVAKRGQDVALRCDPISGHVSLFWYQQALGQGPEFLTYFQNEAQLDKSGLPSDRFFAERPEGSVSTLKIQRTQQEDSAVYLCASSLGAGGPNEQFFGPGTRLTVL.